The 7 T cell receptor beta chains below were found in one sample sequenced in a study of T cells in Graves' hyperthyroidism and ophthalmopathy. RNA transcripts yielded amplified TCR beta CDR3 regions. First-round RT-PCR of the TCR CDR3 relied on the HTBI primer set. TCRdb redid the calling of the multiplex PCR reads with MiXCR, one entry per CDR3 protein. The sample holds 400,000 to 550,000 distinct CDR3 sequences, about an eighth seen once. Sequenced input: blood. The receptors were sampled from a woman younger than 30 with Graves' hyperthyroidism.

This clonotype was detected ten times or more. The chain is built from TRBV10-3 and TRBJ2-1, with 10 bases that match TRBD1. Germline V gene data show CDR1 as ENHRY and CDR2 as SYGVKD. V trimming: 8 bases; J trimming: 4 bases; junction bases outside the gene matches: 11. The CDR3 contains 16 residues. CDR3 sequence: CAISEKDRGLYNEQFF. As DNA, the CDR3 is TGTGCCATCTCTGAGAAGGACAGGGGGTTATACAATGAGCAGTTCTTC.

The rearrangement links TRBV5-1 to TRBJ2-7, with 11 bases fitting TRBD2. The CDR3 sequence is 15 residues long. Germline CDR1 reads SGHRS; CDR2 reads YFSETQ. V trimming: 5 bases; J trimming: 2 bases; junction bases outside the gene matches: 6. CDR3 sequence: CASRITSGSTYEQYF. The CDR3 DNA follows: TGCGCCAGCAGGATAACTAGCGGGAGCACCTACGAGCAGTACTTC.

This chain joins TRBV30 and TRBJ2-2, with TRBD2 identical over 7 bases. The germline V gene encodes CDR1 GTSNPN and CDR2 SVGIG (reference sequence). The V segment lost 7 bases and the J segment 6 bases; nucleotides outside the gene matches: 17. This CDR3 is 16 amino acids long. The CDR3 nucleotides are TGTGCCTTCTTACAAGCGGGACGGGATAGGGCCGGGGAGCTGTTTTTT. This translates into CAFLQAGRDRAGELFF.

This clonotype was seen ten or more times. J is TRBJ2-1 and V is TRBV10-2; 8 bases agree with TRBD2. The CDR3 length is 15 residues. CDR1 is WSHSY and CDR2 is SAAADI in the germline V gene. V shed 9 bases and J 3 bases; nucleotides not matched to a gene: 10. DNA for the CDR3: TGCGCCAGTCACCCGGGACTAGGGGGCTACAATGAGCAGTTCTTC. This gives the protein CASHPGLGGYNEQFF.

This clonotype was observed many times. This sequence joins TRBV12-3 or TRBV12-4 and TRBJ2-3; D call uncertain. V was clipped by 7 bases and J by 6 bases, with 8 bases between them. The CDR3 runs 11 residues. The CDR3 DNA reads TGTGCCAGCACCTACTTGGATACGCAGTATTTT. Residues: CASTYLDTQYF.

This clonotype was counted many times. This rearrangement joins TRBV7-2 to TRBJ1-5; D remains ambiguous. CDR3 length: 14 amino acids. V lost 1 base and J lost 5, with 9 bases in between. Per germline, CDR1 SGHTA and CDR2 FQGNSA. The CDR3, as DNA: TGTGCCAGCAGCTTAGGAGTTGTGGATCAGCCCCAGCATTTT. This translates into CASSLGVVDQPQHF.

This clonotype was recorded many times. J is TRBJ1-4 and V is TRBV15; D perhaps matches TRBD1 (5 bases). Looked up from germline, CDR1 is LNHNV and CDR2 is YYDKDF (reference sequence). Trimming stripped 2 bases from V and 8 bases from J, with 15 bases between. The CDR3 has 15 residues. CDR3 region: CATSRLRQNGEKLFF. In DNA form, the CDR3 reads TGTGCCACCAGCAGACTTCGACAGAATGGCGAAAAACTGTTTTTT.